Given below is one TCR beta chain in context. Here immunoSEQ multiplex PCR was the method, and the copy in TCRdb shows in-frame clones only, minus some. The profile shows around 140,000 clones, roughly 86% of them singletons. This record belongs to a study of blood T cell repertoires in COVID-19. Study-wide background: The analysed material was cDNA or gDNA that came from T cells, B-cell-depleted T cells, or PBMCs.

V lost 2 bases and J lost 1, with 16 bases in between. CDR3 length: 17 amino acids. Per germline, CDR1 ENHRY and CDR2 SYGVKD. Source material: peripheral blood. The V and J genes are TRBV10-3 and TRBJ2-3; a possible D gene is TRBD1 (6 bases). The sequence came from a woman between 55 and 75 years old with acute or convalescent COVID-19. Written as DNA, the CDR3 is TGTGCCATCAGTGAGCCTCGGCCAGGGGCGGGCACAGATACGCAGTATTTT. Amino acid sequence: CAISEPRPGAGTDTQYF.